Listed below are T cell receptor beta chains from one sample, sequenced in a study of cytomegalovirus exposure and HLA in healthy donors. The data were produced by immunoSEQ multiplex PCR, yet TCRdb's version contains in-frame clones alone and is incomplete. The table has nearly 110,000 clones, 70% to 80% seen once; the top ten hold roughly 2.8%. The sequencing sample was made of PBMCs. The receptors were gathered from a female donor in good health and CMV-seronegative. Each CDR3 is given with its conserved first and last residue. A D gene is named only where the DNA matches it firmly. Not every row has a clone size; where given, it reads once, few, many or a size class.

NA,NA,TRBV6-1,TRBJ2-7,TGTGCCAGCAGTGTTGGTCGTGCGGAGCAGTACTTC,CASSVGRAEQYF
NA,TRBD1,TRBV5-6,TRBJ1-2,TGTGCCAGCAGCTTGGGGACAGGCTATGGCTACACCTTC,CASSLGTGYGYTF
NA,NA,TRBV27,TRBJ2-7,TGTGCCAGCAGTTTAAAGCCCAGGGACTACGAGCAGTACTTC,CASSLKPRDYEQYF
NA,NA,TRBV5-1,TRBJ2-7,TGCGCCAGCAGCATAACAGGCCCCCCCTACGAGCAGTACTTC,CASSITGPPYEQYF
NA,TRBD2,TRBV29-1,TRBJ2-5,TGCAGCGTTGAATCAGGCCTAGCGGGAGTCCCAGGTGAGCAGTACTTC,CSVESGLAGVPGEQYF
medium-sized,NA,TRBV5-5,TRBJ1-1,TGTGCCAGCAGCTTGGGGAGACCCGAGACGGCTGAAGCTTTCTTT,CASSLGRPETAEAFF
once,TRBD2,TRBV6-1,TRBJ2-7,TGTGCCAGCAGTGAACGCGGGGGATTATCCTACGAGCAGTACTTC,CASSERGGLSYEQYF
NA,TRBD1,TRBV7-6,TRBJ2-7,TGTGCCAGCAGCGCACGGACAGGGACGGGGAACGAGCAGTACTTC,CASSARTGTGNEQYF
NA,NA,TRBV27,TRBJ1-3,TGTGCCAGCAGCTCAGGGGCCTTGGGGGGAAACACCATATATTTT,CASSSGALGGNTIYF
NA,TRBD1,TRBV27,TRBJ2-2,TGTGCCAGCAGTTTCCGACAGGGGGTCCCCGGGGAGCTGTTTTTT,CASSFRQGVPGELFF
NA,TRBD2,TRBV2,TRBJ2-1,TGTGCCAGCAGCCGACTAGCGGGAGAAAGGTGGCATGAGCAGTTCTTC,CASSRLAGERWHEQFF
NA,NA,TRBV11-2,TRBJ2-7,TGTGCCAGCAGCGGACGAGCGGCCAGAACCCCCTACGAGCAGTACTTC,CASSGRAARTPYEQYF
NA,NA,TRBV4-1,TRBJ1-5,TGCGCCAGCAGCCAAGATGGACTCGACAGGTATAGCAATCAGCCCCAGCATTTT,CASSQDGLDRYSNQPQHF
few,NA,TRBV10-2,TRBJ2-3,TGCGCCAGCGGGTGGGAACAGGCGGGGACTGTTAGCACAGATACGCAGTATTTT,CASGWEQAGTVSTDTQYF
NA,TRBD2,TRBV28,TRBJ2-7,TGTGCCAGCACGGGGGGGATGTTCTCCTACGAGCAGTACTTC,CASTGGMFSYEQYF
few,TRBD1,TRBV5-1,TRBJ2-5,TGCGCCAGCAGCAATGATGGACAGGGACAAGAGACCCAGTACTTC,CASSNDGQGQETQYF
NA,NA,TRBV28,TRBJ1-2,TGTGCCAGCACCATAGGCTTCGGACAGAACTATGGCTACACCTTC,CASTIGFGQNYGYTF
NA,TRBD1,TRBV18,TRBJ2-2,TGTGCCAGCTCACCGGACAGGGCGAACACCGGGGAGCTGTTTTTT,CASSPDRANTGELFF
NA,TRBD2,TRBV19,TRBJ2-3,TGTGCCAGTAGCATGGGACTACCCAAACGGGATACGCAGTATTTT,CASSMGLPKRDTQYF
NA,NA,TRBV7-8,TRBJ2-1,TGTGCCAGCAGCCCGGGTGTTTCCTACAATGAGCAGTTCTTC,CASSPGVSYNEQFF
NA,TRBD1,TRBV7-2,TRBJ2-7,TGTGCCAGCAGCTTAGGACAGGGGGCAACCTACGAGCAGTACTTC,CASSLGQGATYEQYF
NA,NA,TRBV7-9,TRBJ2-3,TGTGCCAGCAGCGTGGCGGGCCTTGTAGATACGCAGTATTTT,CASSVAGLVDTQYF
NA,NA,TRBV28,TRBJ1-5,TGTGCCAGCAGCCCCCGGGGGGCCGGGCGGCCCCAGCATTTT,CASSPRGAGRPQHF
medium-sized,NA,TRBV5-5,TRBJ2-7,TGTGCCAGCAGCTTGAGAGGCGGGTGGACCTACGAGCAGTACTTC,CASSLRGGWTYEQYF
NA,NA,TRBV4-1,TRBJ2-5,TGCGCCAGCAGCCAAGCCCCTAGCGACCAAGAGACCCAGTACTTC,CASSQAPSDQETQYF
NA,NA,TRBV7-3,TRBJ2-7,TGTGCCACTTCGGGACTTTACACGATATACGAGCAGTACTTC,CATSGLYTIYEQYF
NA,TRBD1,TRBV7-3,TRBJ2-6,TGTGCCAGCAAGGGGGCAGGGGCCAACGTCCTGACTTTC,CASKGAGANVLTF
NA,NA,TRBV9,TRBJ2-1,TGTGCCAGCAGCGTAGGATGGGGGCTAGGGAGCTCCTACAATGAGCAGTTCTTC,CASSVGWGLGSSYNEQFF
NA,TRBD1,TRBV28,TRBJ2-7,TGTGCCAGCAGTGAGGGTCCAGGGGGCGCGTCATTCTACGAGCAGTACTTC,CASSEGPGGASFYEQYF
NA,TRBD2,TRBV29-1,TRBJ2-7,TGCAGCGTTCTTTCCCCGACTAGCGGGAGGGCCTCCAGCTCCTACGAGCAGTACTTC,CSVLSPTSGRASSSYEQYF
NA,TRBD1,TRBV15,TRBJ2-7,TGTGCCACCAGCAGTAGGACAGGGGTCGAGCAGTACTTC,CATSSRTGVEQYF
NA,TRBD1,TRBV11-3,TRBJ1-4,TGTGCCAGCAGCTTAACTACCGACAGGGGGAATAATGAAAAACTGTTTTTT,CASSLTTDRGNNEKLFF
NA,TRBD2,TRBV4-2,TRBJ2-7,TGTGCCAGCAGCCAGGAACTAGCGGGAGCCTACGAGCAGTACTTC,CASSQELAGAYEQYF
NA,NA,TRBV27,TRBJ1-6,TGTGCCAGCCTAAGTCGCCAAAATAATTCACCCCTCCACTTT,CASLSRQNNSPLHF
NA,NA,TRBV21-1,TRBJ2-7,TGTGCCAGCAGCAAGGGTCGGGTCAGTAACATCTACGAGCAGTACTTC,CASSKGRVSNIYEQYF
NA,NA,TRBV28,TRBJ1-5,TGTGCCAGCAGTTTCTCCCTTTCGTCCCAGCATTTT,CASSFSLSSQHF
NA,NA,TRBV30,TRBJ2-7,TGTGCCTGGAGTAGGGGTGACGAGCAGTACTTC,CAWSRGDEQYF
once,NA,TRBV27,TRBJ1-2,TGTGCCAGCAGTCCCACAGGGCTATCTAACTATGGCTACACCTTC,CASSPTGLSNYGYTF
once,TRBD2,TRBV2,TRBJ2-2,TGTGCCAGCATTACGACCTTGACTAGCGGAGGCACCGGGGAGCTGTTTTTT,CASITTLTSGGTGELFF
NA,NA,TRBV12-2,TRBJ2-7,TGTGCAAGTCGCCAACAGGGGGCGGTCTACGAGCAGTACTTC,CASRQQGAVYEQYF
NA,NA,TRBV28,TRBJ1-1,TGTGCCAGCCGGGAGACAAGAACTGAAGCTTTCTTT,CASRETRTEAFF
NA,TRBD2,TRBV11-2,TRBJ2-2,TGTGCCAGCAGCCCCCCCCGGACTAGCGGGAACACCGGGGAGCTGTTTTTT,CASSPPRTSGNTGELFF
NA,NA,TRBV6-6,TRBJ2-1,TGTGCCAGCAGTTACAGGGGGGGGTACAATGAGCAGTTCTTC,CASSYRGGYNEQFF
once,TRBD2,TRBV7-2,TRBJ2-3,TGTGCCAGCAGCTCGACTAGCGGGAACACAGATACGCAGTATTTT,CASSSTSGNTDTQYF
NA,TRBD2,TRBV5-4,TRBJ2-5,TGTGCCAGCAGTCCCGGGACTAGCGGCTGGGAGACCCAGTACTTC,CASSPGTSGWETQYF
NA,TRBD1,TRBV28,TRBJ1-5,TGTGCCAGCGGATTAACGGAGGGGGCCCTCAATCAGCCCCAGCATTTT,CASGLTEGALNQPQHF
few,NA,TRBV7-8,TRBJ1-1,TGTGCCAGCAGCTTGGCGGCCAGCCCGTCAGCTTTCTTT,CASSLAASPSAFF
NA,TRBD2,TRBV5-1,TRBJ2-1,TGCGCCAGCAGCATAACCGGGACTAGCCTAGAAGAGCAGTTCTTC,CASSITGTSLEEQFF
NA,TRBD1,TRBV29-1,TRBJ1-1,TGCAGTGTTGATTGGGACAGGGGGCGAACTGAAGCTTTCTTT,CSVDWDRGRTEAFF
NA,TRBD1,TRBV28,TRBJ1-5,TGTGCCAGCATGCAGGGGGGTAATAGCAATCAGCCCCAGCATTTT,CASMQGGNSNQPQHF
NA,TRBD1,TRBV18,TRBJ1-2,TGTGCCAGCTCACCCACGGACAGGGGGTATGGCTACACCTTC,CASSPTDRGYGYTF
few,NA,TRBV5-1,TRBJ2-3,TGCGCCAGCAGCTTAAGCGCTACAGATACGCAGTATTTT,CASSLSATDTQYF
NA,NA,TRBV30,TRBJ2-7,TGTGCCTGGAGTGTACCGGCGGTCTACGAGCAGTACTTC,CAWSVPAVYEQYF
NA,TRBD2,TRBV9,TRBJ2-1,TGTGCCAGCAGCGTAGCGGGGACTAGCGGTAGCTCCTACAATGAGCAGTTCTTC,CASSVAGTSGSSYNEQFF
few,TRBD2,TRBV9,TRBJ2-7,TGTGCCAGCAGCCCCTTAGCGGGGGACTACGAGCAGTACTTC,CASSPLAGDYEQYF
NA,NA,TRBV20-1,TRBJ1-1,TGCAGTGCTAACAGGGCTTCTGAAGCTTTCTTT,CSANRASEAFF
NA,TRBD1,TRBV6-5,TRBJ1-2,TGTGCCAGCAGTTACTCAGGCAGGGGGCTTAACTATGGCTACACCTTC,CASSYSGRGLNYGYTF
NA,TRBD1,TRBV7-8,TRBJ1-2,TGTGCCAGCAGCCCCGGACAGGGGGGCTCTTCAGGGGCTTCCTACTATGGCTACACCTTC,CASSPGQGGSSGASYYGYTF
NA,TRBD1,TRBV9,TRBJ1-1,TGTGCCAGCAGCGGAGGGACAGGGTTGAACACTGAAGCTTTCTTT,CASSGGTGLNTEAFF
NA,NA,TRBV2,TRBJ2-6,TGTGCCAGCAGTTGGGACATCCTCTCTGGGGCCAACGTCCTGACTTTC,CASSWDILSGANVLTF